One and the same sample provided the 11 T cell receptor beta chains below, sequenced in a study of Graves' ophthalmopathy and Graves' hyperthyroidism. RNA transcripts yielded amplified TCR beta CDR3 regions. An opening RT-PCR round employed HTBI primers and preceded a second-round multiplex PCR. TCRdb re-called the multiplex PCR reads with MiXCR, one entry per CDR3 protein. The sample yields 350,000 to 450,000 distinct CDR3 sequences, over 20% seen once. Sequenced sample: peripheral blood. These receptor sequences come from a woman younger than 30 with stable Graves' hyperthyroidism.

This clonotype was seen once. The genes are TRBV19 and TRBJ2-7, with 9 bases identical to TRBD2. The length of the CDR3 is 13 residues. J lost 6 bases, V lost 5 bases, and 5 bases had no gene match. Germline CDR1 reads LNHDA; CDR2 reads SQIVND (reference sequence). CDR3 DNA sequence: TGTGCCAGTAGTTTGTTTAGCGGGAGCGAGCAGTACTTC. This encodes CASSLFSGSEQYF.

This clonotype showed up many times. J is TRBJ2-5 and V is TRBV15; D not certain. CDR3 length equals 13 residues. CDR1 is LNHNV and CDR2 is YYDKDF in the germline V gene (reference sequence). V dropped 5 bases and J dropped 3 bases, with 10 bases sitting between them. The CDR3: CATSRSREETQYF. The CDR3 DNA is TGTGCCACCAGCCGCAGCAGAGAAGAGACCCAGTACTTC.

Points on this clonotype: This may arise from a read error, as a much more abundant clone is one base away. The chain is built from TRBV2 and TRBJ2-2; 7 bases are shared with TRBD1. CDR1 is SNHLY and CDR2 is FYNNEI in the germline V gene. CDR3 size: 15 residues. CDR3 sequence: CASRGTGQITGELCF. The CDR3 DNA reads as TGTGCCAGCAGGGGCACGGGACAGATCACCGGGGAGCTGTGTTTT.

This clonotype was seen ten or more times. The chain carries TRBV10-3 and TRBJ1-3; perhaps TRBD1 as D (5 bases). CDR1 and CDR2 from the germline V gene are ENHRY and SYGVKD. Trimming took off 3 bases at V and 1 base at J, with 7 bases between the two ends. This CDR3 region has 14 residues. The CDR3 here is CAISDTGSGNTIYF. The CDR3 DNA is TGTGCCATCAGTGATACAGGTTCTGGAAACACCATATATTTT.

This clonotype has ten or more counts. The genes are TRBV28 and TRBJ2-2, with 9 bases that match TRBD2. CDR3 length equals 19 residues. Germline V gives CDR1 MDHEN, CDR2 SYDVKM. V lost 6 bases, J lost 1 base, and 15 bases stayed unmatched. Written as DNA, the CDR3 is TGTGCCAGCAGGTGGACTGTCCCGGGACTAGCTGGGAACACCGGGGAGCTGTTTTTT. This gives the protein CASRWTVPGLAGNTGELFF.

In its sample, this clonotype was seen many times. The chain joins TRBV25-1 to TRBJ2-7; 12 bases align to TRBD2. Losses at the gene ends were 3 bases for V and 1 base for J; bases not matched to a gene: 4. This CDR3 region has 16 residues. The germline V gene encodes CDR1 MGHDK and CDR2 SYGVNS. The CDR3 DNA is TGTGCCAGCAGTGAGTCCGGGACTAGCGGGTCCTACGAGCAGTACTTC. Amino acids: CASSESGTSGSYEQYF.

Ten or more counts support this clonotype. V gene TRBV5-1 combines with J gene TRBJ2-5; TRBD2 matches 8 bases. The CDR3 has 17 amino acids. The germline CDR1 and CDR2 sequences are SGHRS and YFSETQ. V trimming: 4 bases; J trimming: 5 bases; junction bases outside the gene matches: 16. The CDR3 DNA follows: TGCGCCAGCAGCCGCCTTTTTCACGGGAGGGCCGGGGAGACCCAGTACTTC. The encoded protein is CASSRLFHGRAGETQYF.

This clonotype was seen repeatedly, ten times or more. The V call is TRBV4-1, the J call TRBJ2-5; 7 nucleotides align to TRBD1. This CDR3 has 14 residues. The germline V gene has CDR1 MGHRA and CDR2 YSYEKL. The junction had 10 bases not matched to a gene; V was cut back by 5 bases and J by 7 bases. CDR3: CASSSQGGVGTQYF. Written as DNA, the CDR3 is TGCGCCAGCAGCTCGCAAGGGGGCGTAGGGACCCAGTACTTC.

This clonotype was seen at least ten times. V gene TRBV5-1 combines with J gene TRBJ1-1; D unclear. Germline CDR1 and CDR2: SGHRS and YFSETQ. CDR3 size: 13 residues. Trimming pared 4 bases from V and 2 bases from J, leaving 9 bases between. The CDR3 reads CASSMDENTEAFF. CDR3 nucleotide sequence: TGCGCCAGCAGCATGGACGAAAACACTGAAGCTTTCTTT.

Only a few counts were recorded for this clonotype. This sequence joins TRBV7-8 and TRBJ2-2, with TRBD2 matching over 12 bases. The germline V gene has CDR1 SGHVS and CDR2 FQNEAQ. The CDR3 consists of 15 residues. The junction had 3 bases not matched to a gene; V was cut back by 4 bases and J by 6 bases. The CDR3, as DNA: TGTGCCAGCAGCTCCCTAGCGGGAGGGGCCGGGGAGCTGTTTTTT. It codes for CASSSLAGGAGELFF.

This clonotype was picked up a small number of times. The chain employs TRBV11-2 and TRBJ2-1; TRBD2 matches 9 bases. The CDR3 is 17 residues long. Germline V gene data show CDR1 as SGHAT and CDR2 as FQNNGV. J lost 5 bases, V lost 3 bases, and 11 bases had no gene match. The CDR3 DNA is TGTGCCAGCAGCTTCCTAGCGGGAAGAGGGGATAACAATGAGCAGTTCTTC. Protein sequence: CASSFLAGRGDNNEQFF.